These 30 T cell receptor beta chains share one sample of origin, sequenced in a study of blood T cell repertoires in COVID-19. The repertoire was sequenced with immunoSEQ multiplex PCR; TCRdb's copy has only in-frame clones and lacks some. Seen here are about 150,000 clones, roughly nine tenths observed once, and the top ten hold more than 2%. What was sequenced was peripheral blood. The receptors originated from a woman between 65 and 79 years old with acute or convalescent COVID-19.

DNA for the CDR3: TGTGCCAGCAGTTTGCCACAGACTGAAGCTTTCTTT. Protein: CASSLPQTEAFF. The chain uses TRBV28 and TRBJ1-1, with D hard to call. This CDR3 is built from 12 residues. Looked up from germline, CDR1 is MDHEN and CDR2 is SYDVKM. The V and J ends lost 3 bases and 5 bases respectively, with 7 bases between them.

The CDR3 region is CASTGQQGARQPQHF. DNA for the CDR3: TGTGCCAGCACTGGACAACAGGGGGCACGGCAGCCCCAGCATTTT. The chain carries TRBV6-5 and TRBJ1-5; 9 bases fit TRBD1. CDR1 is MNHEY, CDR2 SVGAGI, per germline. The CDR3 contains 15 residues. V lost 7 bases, J lost 7 bases, and 11 bases stayed unmatched.

This clone was counted only a few times. V is TRBV15 and J is TRBJ1-3; D might be TRBD1 (6 bases). Germline CDR1 is LNHNV and CDR2 is YYDKDF (reference sequence). CDR3 size: 13 residues. V was pared by 8 bases and J by 4 bases, with 12 bases between. CDR3 sequence (DNA): TGTGCCACCCGGCGGCAGGGGGGAAACACCATATATTTT. Translation gives CATRRQGGNTIYF.

Regarding this clone: This CDR3 is also generated by other DNA sequences in the sample. The rearrangement uses TRBV28 and TRBJ1-2; D ambiguous. Trimming stripped 2 bases from V and 5 bases from J, with 6 bases between. Per the germline V gene, CDR1 is MDHEN and CDR2 is SYDVKM. CDR3 length: 12 amino acids. CDR3 bases: TGTGCCAGCAGTTTACCCGGGTATGGCTACACCTTC. It encodes CASSLPGYGYTF.

The chain recombines TRBV12-5 with TRBJ2-2; 12 nucleotides line up with TRBD2. Looked up from germline, CDR1 is LGHNT and CDR2 is FRNRAP. The CDR3 has 23 residues. The ends lost 3 bases at V and 4 bases at J; junction bases unmatched: 24. DNA of the CDR3: TGTGCTAGTGGTTTTGCAGTCTCTAGCGGGGGGGCCAAGGAGGCTATGCGCACCGGGGAGCTGTTTTTT. Its protein product is CASGFAVSSGGAKEAMRTGELFF.

The J gene is TRBJ1-5, the V gene TRBV6-6; the match to TRBD1 covers 8 bases. V gave up 6 bases and J gave up 5 bases; unmatched junction bases: 6. Germline V lookup: CDR1 MNHNY, CDR2 SVGAGI (reference sequence). CDR3 size: 14 residues. The CDR3 protein is CASRTGGLDQPQHF. The CDR3 DNA is TGTGCCAGCAGAACAGGGGGATTGGATCAGCCCCAGCATTTT.

This clone was counted once. This sequence joins TRBV6-5 and TRBJ2-2; D remains unclear. The germline V gene has CDR1 MNHEY and CDR2 SVGAGI. The CDR3 covers 15 residues. Trimming pared 5 bases from V and 4 bases from J, leaving 14 bases between. DNA for the CDR3: TGTGCCAGCAGTCCTCCTACAGTGGGCACCGGGGAGCTGTTTTTT. The encoded protein is CASSPPTVGTGELFF.

This CDR3 is CASSLGSGLPTDTQYF. The CDR3 coding sequence is TGTGCCAGCAGCTTAGGGAGCGGGCTACCCACAGATACGCAGTATTTT. The rearrangement joins TRBV7-2 to TRBJ2-3; possible D gene TRBD2, 6 bases. V was cut by 1 base and J by 2 bases, with 13 bases left in between. In germline, CDR1 is SGHTA, CDR2 FQGNSA. The CDR3 sequence is 16 residues long.

V usage is TRBV3-1 (or the pseudogene TRBV3-2) and J usage is TRBJ1-4; D may be TRBD1 (6 bases). V was trimmed by 1 base and J by 5 bases, leaving 11 bases between them. The germline V gene encodes CDR1 LGHDT and CDR2 YNNKEL (reference sequence). The CDR3 runs 15 residues. The CDR3 region is CASSQVSGVNEKLFF. The CDR3 DNA sequence: TGTGCCAGCAGCCAAGTATCAGGGGTCAATGAAAAACTGTTTTTT.

The CDR3 nucleotides read TGTGCCAGCAGCTTAGAAGGGGCAATCTCTGGAAACACCATATATTTT. Translated: CASSLEGAISGNTIYF. This chain joins TRBV7-2 and TRBJ1-3; possibly TRBD1 for D (5 bases). The CDR3 loop spans 16 amino acids. V was pared by 1 base and J by 0 bases, with 10 bases between. CDR1 is SGHTA, CDR2 FQGNSA, per germline.

The chain uses TRBV6-5 and TRBJ1-1; 8 positions agree with TRBD1. Germline V gene data show CDR1 as MNHEY and CDR2 as SVGAGI. This CDR3 spans 14 amino acids. The V gene end was trimmed by 6 bases and the J gene end by 1 base; junction bases not matched to a gene: 4. CDR3 sequence: CASRDRDQNTEAFF. As DNA, the CDR3 is TGTGCCAGCAGGGACAGGGACCAGAACACTGAAGCTTTCTTT.

CDR3 sequence (DNA): TGTGCCAGCAGCTTAGGGGACAACGACGAGCAGTACTTC. This codes for CASSLGDNDEQYF. V usage is TRBV7-6 and J usage is TRBJ2-7; D is perhaps TRBD1 (6 bases). V gave up 1 base and J gave up 5 bases, with 9 bases separating them. CDR3 size: 13 residues. CDR1 SGHVS and CDR2 FNYEAQ come from the germline V gene. The whole variable domain, filled in from reference TRBV7-6 and TRBJ2-7, reads GAGVSQSPRYKVTKRGQDVALRCDPISGHVSLYWYRQALGQGPEFLTYFNYEAQQDKSGLPNDRFSAERPEGSISTLTIQRTEQRDSAMYRCASSLGDNDEQYFGPGTRLTVT.

Concerning this clone: The junction departs from the called germline gene at one end, perhaps through a read error. V is TRBV6-5 and J is TRBJ1-5; no clear D. Germline V lookup: CDR1 MNHEY, CDR2 SVGAGI. This CDR3 region has 13 residues. The CDR3 bases are TGTGCCAGCAGCGCATTTAGCCATCAGCCCCAGCATTTT. This translates into CASSAFSHQPQHF.

CDR3 bases: TGTGCCAGCAGCCCTCTCCCCTACGAGCAGTACTTC. It yields the protein CASSPLPYEQYF. The chain employs TRBV11-2 and TRBJ2-7, with D uncertain. The CDR3 totals 12 residues. Per germline, CDR1 SGHAT and CDR2 FQNNGV. V was clipped by 5 bases and J by 2 bases, with 7 bases between them.

This CDR3 is CASSSATGSNEKLFF. The CDR3 DNA reads as TGTGCCAGCAGTTCAGCGACAGGGTCCAATGAAAAACTGTTTTTT. The rearrangement uses TRBV28 and TRBJ1-4, with TRBD1 matching 7 bases. V shed 4 bases and J 5 bases; nucleotides not matched to a gene: 7. Germline V CDR1 and CDR2: MDHEN, SYDVKM. This CDR3 region has 15 residues.

The chain has TRBV6-5 and TRBJ1-1; D not resolved. CDR1 is MNHEY and CDR2 is SVGAGI in the germline V gene. CDR3 size: 14 residues. V lost 0 bases and J 1 base, leaving 6 bases between the germline ends. The CDR3, as DNA: TGTGCCAGCAGTTACTCCTACGGGAACACTGAAGCTTTCTTT. It is translated as CASSYSYGNTEAFF.

V and J are TRBV27 and TRBJ1-2; 11 bases map to TRBD1. The CDR3 is made up of 13 amino acids. Germline V gene data show CDR1 as MNHEY and CDR2 as SMNVEV (reference sequence). Losses at the gene ends were 4 bases for V and 5 bases for J; bases not matched to a gene: 0. The CDR3: CASSWDRGYGYTF. DNA for the CDR3: TGTGCCAGCAGTTGGGACAGGGGGTATGGCTACACCTTC.

V and J are TRBV24-1 and TRBJ2-1; no clear D. The V gene's germline CDR1 is KGHDR and CDR2 SFDVKD. This CDR3 has 13 amino acids. Trimming pared 5 bases from V and 5 bases from J, leaving 9 bases between. In DNA form, the CDR3 reads TGTGCCACCAGTGGAGGCAGACACAATGAGCAGTTCTTC. Encoded protein: CATSGGRHNEQFF.

In its sample, this clone was seen once. V usage is TRBV5-1 and J usage is TRBJ1-1; D not resolved. The germline CDR1 and CDR2 sequences are SGHRS and YFSETQ. The CDR3 is 13 amino acids. The germline V and J ends were trimmed by 0 bases and 5 bases, with 8 bases remaining between them. For the CDR3, the DNA is TGCGCCAGCAGCTTGGGGCAAATTACTGAAGCTTTCTTT. Amino acid sequence: CASSLGQITEAFF. The full variable domain, with the rest looked up from reference TRBV5-1 and TRBJ1-1, is KAGVTQTPRYLIKTRGQQVTLSCSPISGHRSVSWYQQTPGQGLQFLFEYFSETQRNKGNFPGRFSGRQFSNSRSEMNVSTLELGDSALYLCASSLGQITEAFFGQGTRLTVV.

V and J are TRBV5-6 and TRBJ1-1; D might be TRBD1 (6 bases). Deletions cut 4 bases from V and 5 bases from J, with 21 bases between. The germline gives CDR1 SGHDT, CDR2 YYEEEE. This CDR3 is 16 amino acids long. As DNA, the CDR3 is TGTGCCAGCAGCCATGCTGGGGGGGGGCGAACGACTGAAGCTTTCTTT. Amino acid sequence: CASSHAGGGRTTEAFF. The full variable domain, with the rest looked up from reference TRBV5-6 and TRBJ1-1, is DAGVTQSPTHLIKTRGQQVTLRCSPKSGHDTVSWYQQALGQGPQFIFQYYEEEERQRGNFPDRFSGHQFPNYSSELNVNALLLGDSALYLCASSHAGGGRTTEAFFGQGTRLTVV.

J is TRBJ2-3 and V is TRBV9; D is possibly TRBD1 (8 bases). The V gene's germline CDR1 is SGDLS and CDR2 YYNGEE. V was cut by 4 bases and J by 3 bases, with 15 bases left in between. The CDR3 spans 15 residues. DNA for the CDR3: TGTGCCAGCAGCCTTCACAGGGGGGGTACAGATACGCAGTATTTT. The encoded protein is CASSLHRGGTDTQYF.

The rearrangement uses TRBV2 and TRBJ1-6; no clear D gene. The V end lost 0 bases, the J end lost 10 bases, and 7 bases lay between the germline ends. Germline CDR1 and CDR2: SNHLY and FYNNEI. The CDR3 covers 13 residues. CDR3: CASSEATVSPLHF. CDR3 bases: TGTGCCAGCAGTGAAGCAACAGTCTCACCCCTCCACTTT. The whole variable domain, remainder taken from reference TRBV2 and TRBJ1-6, is EPEVTQTPSHQVTQMGQEVILRCVPISNHLYFYWYRQILGQKVEFLVSFYNNEISEKSEIFDDQFSVERPDGSNFTLKIRSTKLEDSAMYFCASSEATVSPLHFGNGTRLTVT.

The count of this clone is one. This sequence joins TRBV4-2 and TRBJ2-5, with 8 nucleotides matching TRBD2. CDR1 LGHNA and CDR2 YNFKEQ come from the germline V gene. V trimming: 4 bases; J trimming: 1 base; junction bases outside the gene matches: 2. The CDR3 contains 14 residues. The CDR3 sequence is CASSRGGPQETQYF. The CDR3 bases are TGTGCCAGCAGCCGCGGGGGGCCCCAAGAGACCCAGTACTTC.

The chain uses TRBV7-6 and TRBJ1-5; 8 bases match TRBD1. The CDR3 consists of 13 residues. V was pared by 5 bases and J by 8 bases, with 5 bases of the junction left unmatched. The germline V gene has CDR1 SGHVS and CDR2 FNYEAQ. CDR3 nucleotide sequence: TGTGCCAGCAGCCGTCAACAGGGGGAGCCCCAGCATTTT. Translated, it gives CASSRQQGEPQHF. Variable domain in full (rest from reference TRBV7-6 and TRBJ1-5): GAGVSQSPRYKVTKRGQDVALRCDPISGHVSLYWYRQALGQGPEFLTYFNYEAQQDKSGLPNDRFSAERPEGSISTLTIQRTEQRDSAMYRCASSRQQGEPQHFGDGTRLSIL.

The V and J genes are TRBV6-5 and TRBJ1-4, with unresolved D. The CDR3 contains 14 residues. V was cut by 5 bases and J by 5 bases, with 12 bases left in between. Germline lookup yields CDR1 MNHEY and CDR2 SVGAGI. In DNA, the CDR3 is TGTGCCAGCAGTCAGACATGGGAGAATGAAAAACTGTTTTTT. Its protein product is CASSQTWENEKLFF.

This sequence joins TRBV6-5 and TRBJ1-3, with D perhaps TRBD1 (6 bases). Germline loops: CDR1 MNHEY, CDR2 SVGAGI. The CDR3 loop spans 15 amino acids. Trimming cost V 6 bases and J 2 bases, with 14 bases left between them. The CDR3 protein is CASSPAGGAGNTIYF. The CDR3 DNA reads TGTGCCAGCAGCCCAGCGGGGGGCGCTGGAAACACCATATATTTT.

The CDR3 loop is CASSLGGGPSPLHF. The DNA of the CDR3 is TGTGCCAGCAGCTTAGGCGGGGGCCCTTCACCCCTCCACTTT. The chain has TRBV7-9 and TRBJ1-6, with D perhaps matching TRBD1 (6 bases). Deletions cut 1 base from V and 9 bases from J, with 10 bases between. The V gene's germline CDR1 is SEHNR and CDR2 FQNEAQ (reference sequence). The CDR3 has 14 residues. Drawing the rest from reference TRBV7-9 and TRBJ1-6, the complete variable domain is DTGVSQNPRHKITKRGQNVTFRCDPISEHNRLYWYRQTLGQGPEFLTYFQNEAQLEKSRLLSDRFSAERPKGSFSTLEIQRTEQGDSAMYLCASSLGGGPSPLHFGNGTRLTVT.

This chain connects TRBV7-2 to TRBJ2-2; 12 positions match TRBD2. The germline V gene has CDR1 SGHTA and CDR2 FQGNSA. The V segment lost 11 bases and the J segment 1 base; nucleotides outside the gene matches: 8. CDR3 size: 16 residues. CDR3 sequence (DNA): TGTGCCTCCAGACTAGCGGGGGCTAGGAACACCGGGGAGCTGTTTTTT. Amino acids: CASRLAGARNTGELFF.

This chain connects TRBV2 to TRBJ1-1, with D possibly TRBD1 on 5 matching bases. Trimming removed 6 bases at V and 0 bases at J, with 11 bases between. CDR1 and CDR2 from the germline V gene are SNHLY and FYNNEI. The CDR3 covers 14 residues. The CDR3 sequence is CASRYRSMNTEAFF. CDR3 bases: TGTGCCAGCAGGTACAGGAGTATGAACACTGAAGCTTTCTTT.

This chain uses TRBV5-5 with TRBJ1-3; the match to TRBD1 covers 8 bases. This CDR3 region has 16 residues. Unmatched junction bases numbered 2, after V lost 0 bases and J lost 0 bases. Looked up from germline, CDR1 is SGHKS and CDR2 is YYEKEE (reference sequence). The CDR3 sequence is CASSLVQGGSGNTIYF. CDR3 DNA sequence: TGTGCCAGCAGCTTGGTACAGGGGGGCTCTGGAAACACCATATATTTT.